The 30 T cell receptor beta chains given below trace back to one sample, sequenced in a study of lymphopenia after photon versus proton radiotherapy. Method: immunoSEQ multiplex PCR; TCRdb's copy keeps in-frame clones and lacks some. The sample yields about 39,000 clones, roughly 90% seen once. This specimen consisted of peripheral blood, obtained from a patient treated with photon-based radiotherapy. These receptors all stem from a man aged 60 to 75 with cholangiocarcinoma.

The V call is TRBV11-1, the J call TRBJ1-1, with 10 nucleotides matching TRBD1. Per germline, CDR1 SGHAT and CDR2 FQDESV (reference sequence). V dropped 3 bases and J dropped 4; count of bases not matched to a gene: 2. The CDR3 sequence is 14 residues long. CDR3 residues: CASSFRQGATEAFF. The DNA of the CDR3 is TGTGCCAGCAGCTTCCGACAGGGGGCCACTGAAGCTTTCTTT.

V and J are TRBV9 and TRBJ2-3; no clear D. This CDR3 has 13 residues. Trimming stripped 0 bases from V and 4 bases from J, with 6 bases between. Germline-derived CDR1 and CDR2 are SGDLS and YYNGEE. The CDR3 reads CASSVGSADTQYF. CDR3 bases: TGTGCCAGCAGCGTAGGCAGCGCAGATACGCAGTATTTT.

The chain links TRBV7-2 to TRBJ2-5; 8 positions match TRBD1. Germline loops: CDR1 SGHTA, CDR2 FQGNSA. The trim removed 5 bases at V and 5 bases at J, leaving 10 bases unmatched. The CDR3 has 15 amino acids. This CDR3 is CASSPTGQGDETQYF. The CDR3 nucleotides read TGTGCCAGCAGCCCTACCGGACAGGGTGATGAGACCCAGTACTTC.

The chain uses TRBV28 and TRBJ2-1; unclear D gene. The CDR3 spans 14 residues. Germline-derived CDR1 and CDR2 are MDHEN and SYDVKM. Trimming removed 3 bases at V and 2 bases at J, with 8 bases between. The CDR3 bases are TGTGCCAGCAGTTTCTCGCCAGCCTACAATGAGCAGTTCTTC. As protein: CASSFSPAYNEQFF.

The chain has TRBV2 and TRBJ2-2, with D perhaps assigned TRBD1 or TRBD2 (6 bases each). CDR3 size: 16 residues. V was shortened by 5 bases and J by 3 bases, with 16 bases between the two germline ends. CDR1 and CDR2 (germline): SNHLY, FYNNEI. Here the CDR3 reads CASSRTGARDTGELFF. The CDR3 coding sequence is TGTGCCAGCAGTCGAACGGGGGCGCGGGACACCGGGGAGCTGTTTTTT.

V usage is TRBV6-6 and J usage is TRBJ1-1; possibly TRBD1 for D (6 bases). The germline V and J ends were trimmed by 6 bases and 4 bases, with 12 bases remaining between them. The V gene's germline CDR1 is MNHNY and CDR2 SVGAGI (reference sequence). The CDR3 covers 13 residues. In DNA, the CDR3 is TGTGCCAGCAGCGCACAGGGTAGCACTGAAGCTTTCTTT. It is translated as CASSAQGSTEAFF.

This CDR3 is CASSLDRLGNTQYF. CDR3 DNA: TGTGCCAGCAGTTTAGATAGGTTGGGGAATACGCAGTATTTT. This rearrangement joins TRBV27 to TRBJ2-3; no firm D call. The CDR3 totals 14 residues. Trimming took off 2 bases at V and 7 bases at J, with 13 bases between the two ends. In germline, CDR1 is MNHEY, CDR2 SMNVEV (reference sequence).

The chain has TRBV7-8 and TRBJ2-7, with 7 nucleotides matching TRBD2. Germline lookup yields CDR1 SGHVS and CDR2 FQNEAQ. This CDR3 has 15 amino acids. The trim removed 1 base at V and 6 bases at J, leaving 9 bases unmatched. The CDR3 region is CASSLGGGGLSEQYF. In DNA form, the CDR3 reads TGTGCCAGCAGCTTAGGGGGGGGAGGCCTCTCCGAGCAGTACTTC.

V gene TRBV11-3 combines with J gene TRBJ2-2; 7 nucleotides line up with TRBD1. This CDR3 region has 13 residues. Germline values: CDR1 SGHNT, CDR2 YENEEA. J was trimmed by 8 bases and V by 5 bases; bases with no gene match: 5. Written as DNA, the CDR3 is TGTGCCAGCAGCGGGGACAGATCGGGGGAGCTGTTTTTT. This translates into CASSGDRSGELFF.

The rearrangement uses TRBV5-4 and TRBJ2-1; no definite D call. Germline V gene data show CDR1 as SGHNT and CDR2 as YYREEE (reference sequence). Trimming cost V 4 bases and J 5 bases, with 7 bases left between them. The CDR3 extends over 12 amino acids. The CDR3 coding sequence is TGTGCCAGCAGCAAGGGAAACAATGAGCAGTTCTTC. It translates to CASSKGNNEQFF. Supplemented by reference TRBV5-4 and TRBJ2-1, the full variable domain reads ETGVTQSPTHLIKTRGQQVTLRCSSQSGHNTVSWYQQALGQGPQFIFQYYREEENGRGNFPPRFSGLQFPNYSSELNVNALELDDSALYLCASSKGNNEQFFGPGTRLTVL.

This clone was seen a single time. V gene TRBV16 combines with J gene TRBJ2-3; D is undetermined. CDR3 length: 12 residues. Germline values: CDR1 KGHSY, CDR2 FQNENV. V gave up 4 bases and J gave up 1 base, with 3 bases separating them. The chain's CDR3 is CASSPRTDTQYF. In nucleotides, the CDR3 is TGTGCCAGCAGCCCTCGCACAGATACGCAGTATTTT. Drawing the rest from reference TRBV16 and TRBJ2-3, the complete variable domain is GEEVAQTPKHLVRGEGQKAKLYCAPIKGHSYVFWYQQVLKNEFKFLISFQNENVFDETGMPKERFSAKCLPNSPCSLEIQATKLEDSAVYFCASSPRTDTQYFGPGTRLTVL.

The gene calls are TRBV19 and TRBJ2-7; the match to TRBD1 covers 8 bases. The junction had 13 bases not matched to a gene; V was cut back by 5 bases and J by 4 bases. Looked up from germline, CDR1 is LNHDA and CDR2 is SQIVND (reference sequence). The CDR3 sequence is 16 residues long. The CDR3 sequence is CASSSQTGVLTYEQYF. CDR3 DNA: TGTGCCAGTAGTTCCCAGACAGGGGTGCTTACATACGAGCAGTACTTC.

The CDR3: CASSARTGTGTYEQYF. The CDR3, as DNA: TGTGCCAGCAGTGCGCGCACCGGGACAGGAACCTACGAGCAGTACTTC. This chain joins TRBV25-1 and TRBJ2-7, with 8 bases lining up with TRBD1. Germline V gene sequence: CDR1 MGHDK, CDR2 SYGVNS. V lost 4 bases and J lost 2; bases outside the gene matches: 10. This CDR3 has 16 amino acids.

CDR3 loop: CASSLYGSLNTEAFF. The DNA of the CDR3 is TGTGCCAGCAGCTTATATGGCTCCCTGAACACTGAAGCTTTCTTT. The chain recombines TRBV7-9 with TRBJ1-1, with unresolved D. CDR3 length: 15 residues. The V gene lost 2 bases and the J gene lost 0 bases, with 10 bases spanning the gap. The germline V gene encodes CDR1 SEHNR and CDR2 FQNEAQ (reference sequence).

The chain has TRBV11-3 and TRBJ1-1; possibly TRBD1 for D (5 bases). The CDR3 has 14 amino acids. Germline assignment: CDR1 SGHNT and CDR2 YENEEA. Trimming shortened V by 5 bases and J by 5 bases, and 15 bases separated the two germline ends. The CDR3 DNA follows: TGTGCCAGCAGCGGGACCTCGGGGGATACTGAAGCTTTCTTT. This codes for CASSGTSGDTEAFF.

The chain carries TRBV28 and TRBJ1-1; no reliable D call. CDR3 size: 17 residues. V lost 2 bases to trimming and J lost 11 bases, with 27 bases between them. Germline values: CDR1 MDHEN, CDR2 SYDVKM. In nucleotides, the CDR3 is TGTGCCAGCAGTTTAGCGGTTGGAGCTGATCGATTGGGTAGGGCTTTCTTT. The encoded protein is CASSLAVGADRLGRAFF. Based on the CDR3 plus reference TRBV28 and TRBJ1-1, the full variable domain is DVKVTQSSRYLVKRTGEKVFLECVQDMDHENMFWYRQDPGLGLRLIYFSYDVKMKEKGDIPEGYSVSREKKERFSLILESASTNQTSMYLCASSLAVGADRLGRAFFGQGTRLTVV.

V gene TRBV10-3 combines with J gene TRBJ1-6; no definite D call. Per the germline V gene, CDR1 is ENHRY and CDR2 is SYGVKD. The CDR3 is 16 residues long. Trimming shortened V by 8 bases and J by 5 bases, and 19 bases separated the two germline ends. The CDR3 DNA sequence: TGTGCCATCGGGGAAAGAGCGGGGAAGAATAATTCACCCCTCCACTTT. This sequence encodes CAIGERAGKNNSPLHF.

This clone was detected a few times. The chain combines TRBV5-4 with TRBJ2-7, with D perhaps TRBD1 (5 bases). Per germline, CDR1 SGHNT and CDR2 YYREEE (reference sequence). This CDR3 spans 14 amino acids. Trimming stripped 2 bases from V and 6 bases from J, with 15 bases between. This chain's CDR3 is CASSFGVRDGEQYF. The CDR3 DNA is TGTGCCAGCAGCTTTGGGGTCAGGGATGGCGAGCAGTACTTC.

Only a few counts were recorded for this clone. This rearrangement joins TRBV5-4 to TRBJ2-7; D unclear. Trimming cost V 0 bases and J 3 bases, with 1 base left between them. CDR3 size: 11 residues. Germline V gives CDR1 SGHNT, CDR2 YYREEE (reference sequence). The DNA for the CDR3 is TGTGCCAGCAGCTTGGGCTACGAGCAGTACTTC. Its translation is CASSLGYEQYF.

V gene TRBV10-3 combines with J gene TRBJ2-1, with TRBD1 identical over 9 bases. The CDR3 totals 15 residues. The ends lost 3 bases at V and 5 bases at J; junction bases unmatched: 5. Germline assignment: CDR1 ENHRY and CDR2 SYGVKD. Here the CDR3 DNA reads TGTGCCATCAGTGATAGGGACAGGGTCAACAATGAGCAGTTCTTC. Its protein product is CAISDRDRVNNEQFF.

This chain uses TRBV5-5 with TRBJ1-2, with D perhaps matching TRBD1 (5 bases). The CDR3 covers 13 residues. CDR1 SGHKS and CDR2 YYEKEE come from the germline V gene (reference sequence). V lost 1 base and J 4 bases, leaving 8 bases between the germline ends. CDR3 region: CASSLTGFYGYTF. The CDR3 DNA reads as TGTGCCAGCAGCTTGACAGGATTCTATGGCTACACCTTC.

The J gene is TRBJ1-4, the V gene TRBV5-1; D is perhaps TRBD1 (5 bases). The germline V and J ends were trimmed by 0 bases and 7 bases, with 10 bases remaining between them. Germline V gene data show CDR1 as SGHRS and CDR2 as YFSETQ. This CDR3 has 14 amino acids. The CDR3 DNA follows: TGCGCCAGCAGCTTGGAGGAGGGGACTGAAAAACTGTTTTTT. Protein product: CASSLEEGTEKLFF.

This clone came up once. The chain employs TRBV6-1 and TRBJ2-7; D uncertain. With 5 bases removed from V and 3 bases from J, the gap between germline ends came to 8 bases. The CDR3 extends over 12 amino acids. Germline CDR1 MNHNS, CDR2 SASEGT. CDR3 sequence reads: CASSLQDYEQYF. The DNA for the CDR3 is TGTGCCAGCAGTCTACAAGACTACGAGCAGTACTTC.

The chain recombines TRBV6-6 with TRBJ2-7; no firm D call. This CDR3 is built from 12 residues. V was trimmed by 2 bases and J by 3 bases, leaving 5 bases between them. Per germline, CDR1 MNHNY and CDR2 SVGAGI (reference sequence). The CDR3 DNA sequence: TGTGCCAGCAGTTACAGGGTCTACGAGCAGTACTTC. It encodes CASSYRVYEQYF.

This clone was counted a single time. This chain uses TRBV6-1 with TRBJ1-2; 7 bases fit TRBD1. Germline CDR1 is MNHNS and CDR2 is SASEGT. The V and J ends lost 7 bases and 3 bases, in that order; junction bases with no gene match: 5. CDR3 size: 13 residues. The CDR3 bases are TGTGCCAGCACCCGGACAGGAGACTATGGCTACACCTTC. As protein: CASTRTGDYGYTF.

The V gene is TRBV27, the J gene TRBJ2-7; D is unresolved. Germline loops: CDR1 MNHEY, CDR2 SMNVEV (reference sequence). This CDR3 spans 15 amino acids. The V end was cut by 5 bases, the J end by 3 bases, with 17 bases between. The CDR3 DNA sequence: TGTGCCAGCAGTCCCGGCCGTGGCAGTGGCTACGAGCAGTACTTC. It translates to CASSPGRGSGYEQYF.

V gene TRBV19 combines with J gene TRBJ2-7, with D perhaps matching TRBD1 (6 bases). The CDR3 loop spans 14 amino acids. The germline V gene encodes CDR1 LNHDA and CDR2 SQIVND (reference sequence). Trimming stripped 6 bases from V and 7 bases from J, with 19 bases between. The CDR3 DNA reads TGTGCCAGTAGCGACGGGACAATTTACCCGGAGCAGTACTTC. Translation: CASSDGTIYPEQYF.

A single count supports this clone. V is TRBV5-1 and J is TRBJ2-2; no clear D. The germline V gene has CDR1 SGHRS and CDR2 YFSETQ. The CDR3 loop spans 12 amino acids. The V end lost 0 bases, the J end lost 6 bases, and 3 bases lay between the germline ends. CDR3 loop: CASSLDSGELFF. The CDR3 DNA reads as TGCGCCAGCAGCTTGGACTCCGGGGAGCTGTTTTTT.

The V and J genes are TRBV7-2 and TRBJ1-1, with unresolved D. V lost 3 bases and J 4 bases, leaving 12 bases between the germline ends. The CDR3 covers 14 residues. Germline V CDR1 and CDR2: SGHTA, FQGNSA. CDR3 sequence: CASSFSEGTTEAFF. The DNA of the CDR3 is TGTGCCAGCAGCTTTTCGGAGGGTACCACTGAAGCTTTCTTT.

The rearrangement uses TRBV5-1 and TRBJ2-7; possible D gene TRBD1, 5 bases. V dropped 6 bases and J dropped 4 bases, with 20 bases sitting between them. This CDR3 is built from 15 residues. Per the germline V gene, CDR1 is SGHRS and CDR2 is YFSETQ. As DNA, the CDR3 is TGCGCCAGCAATCAGTTTGTGGGGCAAACTTACGAGCAGTACTTC. Residues: CASNQFVGQTYEQYF. Filled out from reference TRBV5-1 and TRBJ2-7, the complete variable domain reads KAGVTQTPRYLIKTRGQQVTLSCSPISGHRSVSWYQQTPGQGLQFLFEYFSETQRNKGNFPGRFSGRQFSNSRSEMNVSTLELGDSALYLCASNQFVGQTYEQYFGPGTRLTVT.